This T cell receptor beta chain comes out of a study of T cell changes during pregnancy in multiple sclerosis. The CDR3 sequence is 13 residues long. Trimming removed 5 bases from V and 6 bases from J; junction bases left unmatched: 5. Germline V gives CDR1 SEHNR, CDR2 FQNEAQ (reference sequence). This table comes from immunoSEQ multiplex PCR, and its TCRdb copy is limited to in-frame clones, with some not included. The sample lists 35,000 to 50,000 clones, about nine tenths occurring once. This sample comprised CD4+ T cells from peripheral blood mononuclear cells, obtained in the second trimester of pregnancy. The source of this sequence is a female donor with multiple sclerosis, enrolled in a pregnancy study. The chain is built from TRBV7-9 and TRBJ1-2, with 8 bases aligning to TRBD1. The CDR3 spells CASSAMDRDGYTF. The CDR3 DNA reads as TGTGCCAGCAGCGCCATGGACAGGGATGGCTACACCTTC.